This T cell receptor (beta chain) was observed in a study of PD-L1 blockade in urothelial cancer. Overall study context: The number of prior chemotherapy regimens per patient was 0 to 3. Analyzed time points were 3 weeks (second dose) and 6 weeks after therapy began.

Some clones are missing from TCRdb's copy, which holds only in-frame ones; the method was immunoSEQ multiplex PCR. The sample lists over 70,000 clones, around four fifths occurring once. Details on this clone: Antigen unknown.

General study points: Blood TCR clonality below the median before treatment was a predictor of better survival.

This sample's time point: peripheral blood 6 weeks after treatment start. This clonotype was sampled from a man aged 65 to 85 with urothelial cancer. This sample comprised PBMCs, obtained around atezolizumab (anti-PD-L1) treatment.

CDR3 region: CASSLQTGGSGANVLTF. The CDR3 nucleotides are TGTGCCAGCAGCTTACAAACAGGGGGTTCTGGGGCCAACGTCCTGACTTTC. The chain recombines TRBV11-3 with TRBJ2-6; 8 bases are a match to TRBD1. Germline lookup yields CDR1 SGHNT and CDR2 YENEEA. The CDR3 is 17 residues long. The junction had 4 bases not matched to a gene; V was cut back by 2 bases and J by 1 base. The full variable domain, its missing parts supplied by reference TRBV11-3 and TRBJ2-6, is EAGVVQSPRYKIIEKKQPVAFWCNPISGHNTLYWYLQNLGQGPELLIRYENEEAVDDSQLPKDRFSAERLKGVDSTLKIQPAELGDSAVYLCASSLQTGGSGANVLTFGAGSRLTVL.